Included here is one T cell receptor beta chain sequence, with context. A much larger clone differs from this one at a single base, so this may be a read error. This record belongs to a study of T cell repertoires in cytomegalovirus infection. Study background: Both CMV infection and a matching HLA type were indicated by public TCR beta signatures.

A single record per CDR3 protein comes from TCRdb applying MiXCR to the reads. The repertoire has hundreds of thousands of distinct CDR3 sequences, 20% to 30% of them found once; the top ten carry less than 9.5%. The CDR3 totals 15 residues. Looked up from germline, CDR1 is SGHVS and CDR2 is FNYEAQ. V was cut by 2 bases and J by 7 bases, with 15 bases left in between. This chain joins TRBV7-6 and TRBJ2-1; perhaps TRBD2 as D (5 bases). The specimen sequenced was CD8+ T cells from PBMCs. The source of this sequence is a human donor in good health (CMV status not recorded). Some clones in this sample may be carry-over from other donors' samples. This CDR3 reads CASSLRAAQGNEQFF. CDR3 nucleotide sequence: TGTGCCAGCAGCTTACGAGCGGCGCAAGGGAATGAGCAGTTCTTC.